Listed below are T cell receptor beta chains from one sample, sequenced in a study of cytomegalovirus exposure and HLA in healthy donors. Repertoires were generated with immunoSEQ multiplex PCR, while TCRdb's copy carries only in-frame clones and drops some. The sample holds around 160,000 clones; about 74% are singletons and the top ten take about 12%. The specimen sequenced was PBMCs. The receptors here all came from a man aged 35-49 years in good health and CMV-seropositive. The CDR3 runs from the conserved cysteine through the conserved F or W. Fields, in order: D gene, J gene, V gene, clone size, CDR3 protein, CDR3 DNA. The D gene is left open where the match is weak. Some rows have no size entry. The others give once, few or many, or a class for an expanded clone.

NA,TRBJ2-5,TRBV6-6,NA,CASSGWETQYF,TGTGCCAGCAGCGGGTGGGAGACCCAGTACTTC
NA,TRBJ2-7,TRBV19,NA,CASSIGQITNPPYEQYF,TGTGCCAGTAGTATAGGACAGATTACGAACCCTCCCTACGAGCAGTACTTC
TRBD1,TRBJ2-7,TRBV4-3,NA,CASSQTGTANTYEQYF,TGCGCCAGCAGCCAAACCGGGACAGCCAATACCTACGAGCAGTACTTC
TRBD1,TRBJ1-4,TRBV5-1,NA,CASSRDRQNEKLFF,TGCGCCAGCAGCAGGGACAGACAGAATGAAAAACTGTTTTTT
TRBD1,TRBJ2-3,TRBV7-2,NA,CASSPDRGTDTQYF,TGTGCCAGCAGCCCCGACAGGGGGACAGATACGCAGTATTTT
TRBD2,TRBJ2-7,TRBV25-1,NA,CASGLAGSYEQYF,TGTGCCAGTGGACTAGCGGGCTCCTACGAGCAGTACTTC
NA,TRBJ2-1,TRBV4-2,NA,CASSPKDRSGGYNEQFF,TGTGCCAGCAGCCCCAAGGACCGTAGCGGAGGGTACAATGAGCAGTTCTTC
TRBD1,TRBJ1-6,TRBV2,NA,CASSEPTGSYSPLHF,TGTGCCAGCAGTGAACCGACAGGGTCGTATTCACCCCTCCACTTT
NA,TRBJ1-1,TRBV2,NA,CASSLVRLMNTEAFF,TGTGCCAGCAGCCTCGTGAGGCTTATGAACACTGAAGCTTTCTTT
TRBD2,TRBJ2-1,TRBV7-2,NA,CASSLGLAGGGAYNEQFF,TGTGCCAGCAGCTTGGGACTAGCGGGAGGGGGGGCCTACAATGAGCAGTTCTTC
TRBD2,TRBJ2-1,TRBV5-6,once,CASSSGLAGVASVNEQFF,TGTGCCAGCAGCTCGGGACTAGCGGGAGTTGCCTCTGTGAATGAGCAGTTCTTC
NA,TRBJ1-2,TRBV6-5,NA,CASSWAQGTYGYTF,TGTGCCAGCAGTTGGGCTCAGGGAACCTATGGCTACACCTTC
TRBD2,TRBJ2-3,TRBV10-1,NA,CASSRAGESDTQYF,TGCGCCAGCAGTCGGGCGGGAGAGTCAGATACGCAGTATTTT
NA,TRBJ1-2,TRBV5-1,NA,CASSLASVTNYGYTF,TGCGCCAGCAGCTTGGCTTCGGTGACTAACTATGGCTACACCTTC
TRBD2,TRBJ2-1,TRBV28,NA,CASSPSFQLAGVRDEQFF,TGTGCCAGCAGCCCTTCCTTTCAGCTAGCGGGAGTACGGGATGAGCAGTTCTTC
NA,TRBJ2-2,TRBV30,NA,CAWSTTLLRGGELFF,TGTGCCTGGAGTACGACACTACTCAGGGGCGGGGAGCTGTTTTTT
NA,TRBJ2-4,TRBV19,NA,CASSQPGMAKNIQYF,TGTGCCAGTAGTCAACCCGGTATGGCCAAAAACATTCAGTACTTC
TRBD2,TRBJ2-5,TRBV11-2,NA,CASESGSPGETQYF,TGTGCCAGCGAAAGCGGGAGCCCCGGGGAGACCCAGTACTTC
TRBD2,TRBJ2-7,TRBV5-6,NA,CASSRGLAGGHGEQYF,TGTGCCAGCAGCCGGGGACTAGCGGGAGGGCACGGCGAGCAGTACTTC
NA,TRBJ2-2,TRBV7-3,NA,CASSPSWRDTGELFF,TGTGCCAGCAGCCCCTCATGGAGGGACACCGGGGAGCTGTTTTTT
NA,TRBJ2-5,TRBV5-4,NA,CASSLPESETQYF,TGTGCCAGCAGCTTGCCCGAGTCAGAGACCCAGTACTTC
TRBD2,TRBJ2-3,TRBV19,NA,CASKEVAGDQGTDTQYF,TGTGCCAGTAAGGAGGTAGCGGGGGATCAGGGCACAGATACGCAGTATTTT
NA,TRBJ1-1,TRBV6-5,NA,CASSYRVNTEAFF,TGTGCCAGCAGTTACCGGGTGAACACTGAAGCTTTCTTT
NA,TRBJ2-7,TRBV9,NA,CASSVGLDPSYEQYF,TGTGCCAGCAGCGTAGGACTAGACCCCTCCTACGAGCAGTACTTC
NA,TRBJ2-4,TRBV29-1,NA,CSVQLAKNIQYF,TGCAGCGTCCAACTAGCCAAAAACATTCAGTACTTC
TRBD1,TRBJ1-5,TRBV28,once,CASSSNRGPSQPQHF,TGTGCCAGCAGTTCCAACAGGGGGCCAAGTCAGCCCCAGCATTTT
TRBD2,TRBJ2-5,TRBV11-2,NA,CASSLPGGGETQYF,TGTGCCAGCAGCTTACCGGGAGGGGGAGAGACCCAGTACTTC
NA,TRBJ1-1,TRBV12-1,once,CASSIPPTTGLNTEAFF,TGTGCCAGCAGCATACCCCCGACGACAGGTCTGAACACTGAAGCTTTCTTT
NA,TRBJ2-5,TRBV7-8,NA,CASSLVANLRETQYF,TGTGCCAGCAGCTTAGTGGCTAACCTGAGGGAGACCCAGTACTTC
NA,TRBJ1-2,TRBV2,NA,CASSLDSSYGYTF,TGTGCCAGCAGTCTGGACAGTTCCTATGGCTACACCTTC
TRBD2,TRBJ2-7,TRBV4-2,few,CASSQAVSLGGGSSYEQYF,TGTGCCAGCAGCCAAGCGGTCTCTTTGGGCGGGGGGAGCTCCTACGAGCAGTACTTC
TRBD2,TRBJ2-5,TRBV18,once,CASSSGGEETQYF,TGTGCCAGCTCGTCGGGGGGTGAGGAGACCCAGTACTTC
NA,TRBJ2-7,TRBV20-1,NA,CSARGDHEQYF,TGCAGTGCTAGGGGAGACCACGAGCAGTACTTC
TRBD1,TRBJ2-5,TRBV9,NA,CASSVGDRGPKGETQYF,TGTGCCAGCAGCGTAGGGGACAGGGGCCCAAAGGGGGAGACCCAGTACTTC
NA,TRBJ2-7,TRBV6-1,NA,CASRVVYEQYF,TGTGCCAGCAGGGTAGTATACGAGCAGTACTTC
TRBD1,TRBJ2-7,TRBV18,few,CASSPTLPGQIAYEQYF,TGTGCCAGCTCCCCAACCCTACCGGGACAGATAGCCTACGAGCAGTACTTC
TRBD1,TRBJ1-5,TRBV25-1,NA,CASSVIQGDDQPQHF,TGTGCCAGCAGTGTAATACAGGGGGATGATCAGCCCCAGCATTTT
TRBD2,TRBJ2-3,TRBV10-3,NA,CAIALTSGSTDTQYF,TGTGCCATCGCACTTACTAGCGGGAGCACAGATACGCAGTATTTT
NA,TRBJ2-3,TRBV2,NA,CASGGNTQYF,TGTGCCAGCGGGGGGAATACGCAGTATTTT
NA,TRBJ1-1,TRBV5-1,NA,CASSLVVEATEAFF,TGCGCCAGCAGCTTGGTGGTGGAGGCCACTGAAGCTTTCTTT
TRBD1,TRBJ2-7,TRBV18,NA,CASSPGQGDQQYF,TGTGCCAGCTCACCGGGACAGGGGGATCAGCAGTACTTC